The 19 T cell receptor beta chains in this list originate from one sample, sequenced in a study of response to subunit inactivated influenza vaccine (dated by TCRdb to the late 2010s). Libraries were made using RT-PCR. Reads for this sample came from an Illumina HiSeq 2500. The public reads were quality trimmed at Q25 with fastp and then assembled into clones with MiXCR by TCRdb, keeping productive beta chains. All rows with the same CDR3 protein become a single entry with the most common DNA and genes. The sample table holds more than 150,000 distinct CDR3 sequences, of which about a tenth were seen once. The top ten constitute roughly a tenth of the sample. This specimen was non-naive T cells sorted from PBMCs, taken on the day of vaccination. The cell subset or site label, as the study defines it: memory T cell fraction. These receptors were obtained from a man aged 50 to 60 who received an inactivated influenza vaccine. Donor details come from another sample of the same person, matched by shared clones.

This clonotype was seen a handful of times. The CDR3 sequence: CASSLGVDFEQYF. CDR3 bases: TGCGCCAGCAGCTTGGGAGTAGACTTCGAACAGTACTTC. The genes are TRBV5-1 and TRBJ2-7; D remains unclear. Per germline, CDR1 SGHRS and CDR2 YFSETQ. The CDR3 runs to 13 residues. The germline V and J ends were trimmed by 0 bases and 10 bases, with 14 bases remaining between them.

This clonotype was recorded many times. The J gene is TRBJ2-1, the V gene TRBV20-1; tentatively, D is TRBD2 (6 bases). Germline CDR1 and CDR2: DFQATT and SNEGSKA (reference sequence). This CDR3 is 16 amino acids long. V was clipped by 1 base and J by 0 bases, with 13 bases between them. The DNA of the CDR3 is TGCAGTGCTAGAGTCCTAGGGAGGAGCTCCTACAATGAGCAGTTCTTC. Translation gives CSARVLGRSSYNEQFF.

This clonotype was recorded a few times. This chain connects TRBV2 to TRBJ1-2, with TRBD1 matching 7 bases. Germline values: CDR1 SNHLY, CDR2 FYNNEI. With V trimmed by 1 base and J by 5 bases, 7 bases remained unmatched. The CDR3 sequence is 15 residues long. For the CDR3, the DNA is TGTGCCAGCAGTGAAGGGACAGGAGATAAGTATGGCTACACCTTC. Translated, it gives CASSEGTGDKYGYTF.

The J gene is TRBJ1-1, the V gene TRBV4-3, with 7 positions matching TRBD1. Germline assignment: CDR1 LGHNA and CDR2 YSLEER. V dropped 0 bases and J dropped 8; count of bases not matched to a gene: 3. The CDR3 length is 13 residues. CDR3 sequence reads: CASSQEQGLEAFF. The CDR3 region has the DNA TGCGCCAGCAGCCAAGAACAGGGGTTGGAAGCTTTCTTT.

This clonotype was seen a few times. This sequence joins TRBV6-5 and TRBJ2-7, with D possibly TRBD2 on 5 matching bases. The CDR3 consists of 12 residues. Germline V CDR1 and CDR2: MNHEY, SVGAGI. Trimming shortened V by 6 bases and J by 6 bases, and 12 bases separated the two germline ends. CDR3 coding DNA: TGTGCCAGCAGAGATGGACTTTCCGAGCAGTACTTC. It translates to CASRDGLSEQYF.

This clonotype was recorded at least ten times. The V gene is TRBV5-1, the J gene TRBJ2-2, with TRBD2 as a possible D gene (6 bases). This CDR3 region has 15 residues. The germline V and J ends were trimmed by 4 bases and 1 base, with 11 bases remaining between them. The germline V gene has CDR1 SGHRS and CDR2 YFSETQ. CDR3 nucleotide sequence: TGCGCCAGCAGCGCCCGGCGGGGGAACACCGGGGAGCTGTTTTTT. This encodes CASSARRGNTGELFF.

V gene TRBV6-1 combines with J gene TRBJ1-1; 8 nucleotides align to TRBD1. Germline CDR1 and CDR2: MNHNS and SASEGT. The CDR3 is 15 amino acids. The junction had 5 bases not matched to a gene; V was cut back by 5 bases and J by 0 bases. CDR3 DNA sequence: TGTGCCAGCAGTATGGGGACAGGTTTGAACACTGAAGCTTTCTTT. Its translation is CASSMGTGLNTEAFF.

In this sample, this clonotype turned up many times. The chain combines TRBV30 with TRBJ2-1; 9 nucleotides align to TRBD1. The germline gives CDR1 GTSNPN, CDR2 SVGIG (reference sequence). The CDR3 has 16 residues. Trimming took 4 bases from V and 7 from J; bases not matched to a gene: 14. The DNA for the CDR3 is TGTGCCTGGATGTCTTACCGGGACAGGGAGTCGAATGAGCAGTTCTTC. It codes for CAWMSYRDRESNEQFF.

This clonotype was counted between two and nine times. The CDR3 region has the DNA TGCGCCAGCCAAATAGGGGACAGGATCTCCTACGAGCAGTACTTC. Translation: CASQIGDRISYEQYF. This chain uses TRBV5-1 with TRBJ2-7; the match to TRBD1 covers 8 bases. The CDR3 loop spans 15 amino acids. Trimming at V came to 7 bases and at J to 0 bases, leaving 9 bases not matched to a gene. Looked up from germline, CDR1 is SGHRS and CDR2 is YFSETQ.

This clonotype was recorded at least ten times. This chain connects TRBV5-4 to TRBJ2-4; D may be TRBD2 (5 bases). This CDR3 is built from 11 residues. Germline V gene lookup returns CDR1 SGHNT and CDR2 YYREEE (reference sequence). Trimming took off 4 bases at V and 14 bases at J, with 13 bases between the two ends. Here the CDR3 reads CASSPGRTEYF. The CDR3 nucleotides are TGTGCCAGCAGCCCAGGACGGACTGAGTACTTC.

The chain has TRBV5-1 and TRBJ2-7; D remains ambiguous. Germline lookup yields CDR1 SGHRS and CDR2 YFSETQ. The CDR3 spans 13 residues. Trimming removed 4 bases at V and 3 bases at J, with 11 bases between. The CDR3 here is CASSHGVRYEQYF. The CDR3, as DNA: TGCGCCAGCAGCCATGGGGTGCGCTACGAGCAGTACTTC. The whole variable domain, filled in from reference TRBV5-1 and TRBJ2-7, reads KAGVTQTPRYLIKTRGQQVTLSCSPISGHRSVSWYQQTPGQGLQFLFEYFSETQRNKGNFPGRFSGRQFSNSRSEMNVSTLELGDSALYLCASSHGVRYEQYFGPGTRLTVT.

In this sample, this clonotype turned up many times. The CDR3 region has the DNA TGTGCCAGCAGCTTAGCGTATGGGAACGAGCAGTACTTC. It codes for CASSLAYGNEQYF. This chain uses TRBV7-2 with TRBJ2-7; D gene uncertain. The ends were cut back, 0 bases at V and 5 bases at J, with 8 bases in the middle. This CDR3 has 13 amino acids. Germline lookup yields CDR1 SGHTA and CDR2 FQGNSA.

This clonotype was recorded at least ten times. CDR3 nucleotides: TGTGCCAGCGCCCGAGTTCCCTCAGATACGCAGTATTTT. Protein: CASARVPSDTQYF. The chain joins TRBV7-9 to TRBJ2-3, with no clear D. Trimming cost V 8 bases and J 4 bases, with 13 bases left between them. The germline CDR1 and CDR2 sequences are SEHNR and FQNEAQ (reference sequence). The CDR3 covers 13 residues.

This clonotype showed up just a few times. The CDR3 is CSANERPSEQFF. In nucleotides, the CDR3 is TGCAGTGCTAACGAACGTCCCTCCGAGCAGTTCTTC. This rearrangement joins TRBV20-1 to TRBJ2-1; D remains unclear. The CDR3 is 12 amino acids. Germline V gives CDR1 DFQATT, CDR2 SNEGSKA (reference sequence). With 4 bases removed from V and 10 bases from J, the gap between germline ends came to 14 bases.

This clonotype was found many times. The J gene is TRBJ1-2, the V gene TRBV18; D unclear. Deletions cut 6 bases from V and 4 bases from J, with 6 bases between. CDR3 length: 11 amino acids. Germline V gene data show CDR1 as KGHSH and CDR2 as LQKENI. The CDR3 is CASSHSYGYTF. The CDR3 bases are TGTGCCAGCTCGCACAGCTATGGCTACACCTTC.

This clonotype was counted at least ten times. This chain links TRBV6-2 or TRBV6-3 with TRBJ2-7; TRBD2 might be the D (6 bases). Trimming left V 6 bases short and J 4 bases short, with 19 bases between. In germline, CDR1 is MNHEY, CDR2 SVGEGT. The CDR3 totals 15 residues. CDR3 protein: CASSKYTGTAYEQYF. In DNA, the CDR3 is TGTGCCAGCAGCAAATATACCGGGACTGCTTACGAGCAGTACTTC.

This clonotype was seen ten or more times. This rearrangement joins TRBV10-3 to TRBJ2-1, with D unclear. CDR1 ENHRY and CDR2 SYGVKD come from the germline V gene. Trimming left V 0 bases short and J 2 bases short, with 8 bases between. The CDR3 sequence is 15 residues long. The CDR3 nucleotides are TGTGCCATCAGTGAGTCGCGCCTAGCCTACAATGAGCAGTTCTTC. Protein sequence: CAISESRLAYNEQFF.

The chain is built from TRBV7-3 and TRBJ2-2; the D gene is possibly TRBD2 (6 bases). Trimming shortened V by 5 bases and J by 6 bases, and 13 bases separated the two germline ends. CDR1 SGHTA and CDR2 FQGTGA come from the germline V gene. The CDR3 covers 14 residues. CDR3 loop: CASSMGERAGELFF. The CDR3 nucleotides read TGTGCCAGCAGCATGGGGGAGCGGGCCGGGGAGCTGTTTTTT.

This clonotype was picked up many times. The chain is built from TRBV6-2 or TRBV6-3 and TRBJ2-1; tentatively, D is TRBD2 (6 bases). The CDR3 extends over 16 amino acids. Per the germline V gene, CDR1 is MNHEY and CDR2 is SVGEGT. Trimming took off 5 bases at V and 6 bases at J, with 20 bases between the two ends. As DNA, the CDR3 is TGTGCCAGCAGTAAAAGTGTCGGGGGAAGACGCAATGAGCAGTTCTTC. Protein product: CASSKSVGGRRNEQFF.